The 9 T cell receptor beta chains below come from one sample, sequenced in a study of blood T cell repertoires in COVID-19. Assay used: immunoSEQ multiplex PCR; TCRdb lists only in-frame clones, some missing. The profile shows 250,000 to 350,000 clones, roughly 87% of them singletons. The sample consisted of PBMCs or T cells enriched from blood (not recorded which). The receptors were sampled from a woman in her late teens or twenties who had recovered from COVID-19.

This clone is termed medium-sized (0.01 to 0.1%). The chain carries TRBV3-1 (or the pseudogene TRBV3-2) and TRBJ1-1, with unresolved D. V dropped 5 bases and J dropped 4 bases, with 8 bases sitting between them. This CDR3 comprises 12 residues. From germline, CDR1 is LGHDT and CDR2 YNNKEL (reference sequence). CDR3 in amino acids: CASSNSVTEAFF. CDR3 nucleotides: TGTGCCAGCAGCAACAGTGTCACTGAAGCTTTCTTT.

This chain links TRBV6-2 or TRBV6-3 with TRBJ2-2; the match to TRBD1 covers 8 bases. After removal of 6 bases from V and 6 bases from J, the junction contained 9 bases not matched to a gene. Germline V CDR1 and CDR2: MNHEY, SVGEGT. The CDR3 is made up of 15 amino acids. The CDR3 loop reads CASSSNRGFAGELFF. In DNA form, the CDR3 reads TGTGCCAGCAGCTCAAACAGGGGGTTCGCCGGGGAGCTGTTTTTT.

The rearrangement uses TRBV7-2 and TRBJ1-1; D unclear. The CDR3 spans 17 residues. V was pared by 1 base and J by 5 bases, with 20 bases between. CDR1 and CDR2 (germline): SGHTA, FQGNSA. This chain's CDR3 is CASSLELLRWRETEAFF. The CDR3 DNA is TGTGCCAGCAGCTTAGAGTTGCTTCGGTGGAGGGAAACTGAAGCTTTCTTT.

The CDR3 protein is CASGPGSGRGTQYF. The DNA for the CDR3 is TGTGCCAGCGGTCCGGGGTCAGGGAGGGGTACGCAGTATTTT. This rearrangement joins TRBV6-5 to TRBJ2-3; 7 bases map to TRBD2. The CDR3 is 14 amino acids. Germline V gives CDR1 MNHEY, CDR2 SVGAGI. The ends lost 8 bases at V and 8 bases at J; junction bases unmatched: 13.

The rearrangement uses TRBV4-2 and TRBJ2-7; D gene ambiguous. The germline V gene encodes CDR1 LGHNA and CDR2 YNFKEQ. The CDR3 totals 13 residues. The V end lost 2 bases, the J end lost 0 bases, and 5 bases lay between the germline ends. Here the CDR3 DNA reads TGTGCCAGCAGCCAACACTCCTCCTACGAGCAGTACTTC. Its protein product is CASSQHSSYEQYF.

The V gene is TRBV2, the J gene TRBJ2-5, with 7 bases lining up with TRBD2. Germline lookup yields CDR1 SNHLY and CDR2 FYNNEI. The CDR3 consists of 12 residues. The J segment lost 5 bases and the V segment lost 6 bases, leaving 3 bases of the junction unmatched. The CDR3 reads CASSDGGETQYF. Here the CDR3 DNA reads TGTGCCAGCAGCGACGGGGGGGAGACCCAGTACTTC. The variable domain in full, with the rest retrieved from reference TRBV2 and TRBJ2-5, is EPEVTQTPSHQVTQMGQEVILRCVPISNHLYFYWYRQILGQKVEFLVSFYNNEISEKSEIFDDQFSVERPDGSNFTLKIRSTKLEDSAMYFCASSDGGETQYFGPGTRLLVL.

This chain connects TRBV5-1 to TRBJ1-2, with a possible D match to TRBD1 (6 bases). Germline-derived CDR1 and CDR2 are SGHRS and YFSETQ. This CDR3 spans 14 amino acids. Trimming pared 0 bases from V and 8 bases from J, leaving 14 bases between. Here the CDR3 reads CASSLALQGEGYTF. CDR3 nucleotides: TGCGCCAGCAGCTTGGCCTTACAGGGTGAAGGCTACACCTTC.

The gene calls are TRBV19 and TRBJ2-2, with a possible D match to TRBD2 (5 bases). CDR3 length equals 13 residues. Between the trimmed V and J ends, which lost 1 base and 7 bases, there was a span of 7 bases. Germline CDR1 reads LNHDA; CDR2 reads SQIVND (reference sequence). Here the CDR3 DNA reads TGTGCCAGTAGTATAGGTAGCGTCGGGGAGCTGTTTTTT. Translating gives CASSIGSVGELFF.

The chain couples TRBV19 to TRBJ2-7; 7 nucleotides match TRBD1. The CDR3 covers 13 residues. CDR1 is LNHDA and CDR2 is SQIVND in the germline V gene (reference sequence). Trimming cost V 3 bases and J 4 bases; bases outside gene matches: 3. This chain's CDR3 is CASSMGQRYEQYF. The DNA for the CDR3 is TGTGCCAGTAGTATGGGACAGAGATACGAGCAGTACTTC.